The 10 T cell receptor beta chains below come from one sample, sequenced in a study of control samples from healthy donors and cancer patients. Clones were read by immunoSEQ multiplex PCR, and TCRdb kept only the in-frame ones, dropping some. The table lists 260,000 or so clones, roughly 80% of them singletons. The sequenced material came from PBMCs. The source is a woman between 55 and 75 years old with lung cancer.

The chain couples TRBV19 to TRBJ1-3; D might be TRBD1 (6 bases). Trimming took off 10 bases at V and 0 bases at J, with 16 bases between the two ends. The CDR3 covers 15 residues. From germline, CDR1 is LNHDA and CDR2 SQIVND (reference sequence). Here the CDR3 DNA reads TGTGCCACCGCCTCGACAGGAAGCTCTGGAAACACCATATATTTT. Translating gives CATASTGSSGNTIYF.

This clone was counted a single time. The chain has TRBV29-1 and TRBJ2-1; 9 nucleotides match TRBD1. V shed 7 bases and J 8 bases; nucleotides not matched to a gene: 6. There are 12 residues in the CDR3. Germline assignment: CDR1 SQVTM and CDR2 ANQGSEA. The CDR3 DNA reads TGCAGCGCTGACGACAGGGGGGATGAGCAGTTCTTC. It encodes CSADDRGDEQFF.

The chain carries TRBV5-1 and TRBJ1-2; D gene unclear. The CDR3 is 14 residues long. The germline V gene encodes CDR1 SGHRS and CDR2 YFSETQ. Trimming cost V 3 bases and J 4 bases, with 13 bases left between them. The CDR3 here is CASSSGSWGYGYTF. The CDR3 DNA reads TGCGCCAGCAGCTCCGGGTCCTGGGGCTATGGCTACACCTTC.

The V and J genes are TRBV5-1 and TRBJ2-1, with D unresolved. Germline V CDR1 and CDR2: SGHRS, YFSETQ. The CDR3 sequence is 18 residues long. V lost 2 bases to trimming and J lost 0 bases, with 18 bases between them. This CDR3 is CASSFRESSPGSYNEQFF. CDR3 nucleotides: TGCGCCAGCAGCTTTCGTGAGTCGTCCCCGGGCTCCTACAATGAGCAGTTCTTC.

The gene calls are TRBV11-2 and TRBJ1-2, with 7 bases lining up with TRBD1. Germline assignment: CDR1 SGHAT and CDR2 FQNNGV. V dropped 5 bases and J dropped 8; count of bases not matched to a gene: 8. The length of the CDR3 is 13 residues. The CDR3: CASSDTGVDGYTF. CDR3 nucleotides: TGTGCCAGCAGCGATACAGGGGTCGACGGCTACACCTTC.

The CDR3 is CASSVTSDGYTF. The CDR3 DNA sequence: TGTGCCAGCAGTGTTACGTCGGATGGCTACACCTTC. This rearrangement joins TRBV2 to TRBJ1-2; D gene uncertain. CDR1 is SNHLY, CDR2 FYNNEI, per germline. CDR3 length equals 12 residues. The V end lost 4 bases, the J end lost 6 bases, and 9 bases lay between the germline ends.

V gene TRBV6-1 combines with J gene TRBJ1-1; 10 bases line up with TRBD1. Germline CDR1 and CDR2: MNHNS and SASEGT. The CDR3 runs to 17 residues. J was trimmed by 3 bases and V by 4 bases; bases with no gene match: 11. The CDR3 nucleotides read TGTGCCAGCAGTGTTCGACAGGGGGCGCGGATGGACACTGAAGCTTTCTTT. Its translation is CASSVRQGARMDTEAFF.

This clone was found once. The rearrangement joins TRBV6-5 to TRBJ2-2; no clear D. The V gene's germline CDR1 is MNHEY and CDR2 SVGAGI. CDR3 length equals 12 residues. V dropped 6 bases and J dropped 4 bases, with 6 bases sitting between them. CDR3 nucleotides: TGTGCCAGCAGGCCCTCCACCGGGGAGCTGTTTTTT. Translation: CASRPSTGELFF.

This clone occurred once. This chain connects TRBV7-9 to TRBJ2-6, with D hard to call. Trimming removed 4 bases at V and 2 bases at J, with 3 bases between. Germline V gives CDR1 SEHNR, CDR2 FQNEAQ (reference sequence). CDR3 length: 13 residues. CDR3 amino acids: CASSSAGANVLTF. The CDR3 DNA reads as TGTGCCAGCAGCTCAGCTGGGGCCAACGTCCTGACTTTC.

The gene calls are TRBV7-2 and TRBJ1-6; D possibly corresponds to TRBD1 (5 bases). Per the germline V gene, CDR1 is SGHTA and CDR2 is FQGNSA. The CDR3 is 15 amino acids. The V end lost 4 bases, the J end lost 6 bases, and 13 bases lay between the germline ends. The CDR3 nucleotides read TGTGCCAGCAGCTATGGGGTGGGGGGTAATTCACCCCTCCACTTT. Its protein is CASSYGVGGNSPLHF.